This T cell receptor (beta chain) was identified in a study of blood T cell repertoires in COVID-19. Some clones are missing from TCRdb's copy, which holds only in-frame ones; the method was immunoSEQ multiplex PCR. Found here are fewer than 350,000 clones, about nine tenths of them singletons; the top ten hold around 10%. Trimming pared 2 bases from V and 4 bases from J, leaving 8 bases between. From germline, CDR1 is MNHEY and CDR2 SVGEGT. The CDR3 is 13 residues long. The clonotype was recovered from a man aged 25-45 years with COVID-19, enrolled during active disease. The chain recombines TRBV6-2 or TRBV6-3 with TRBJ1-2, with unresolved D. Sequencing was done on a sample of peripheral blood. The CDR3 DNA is TGTGCCAGCAGTTACAGCGAGAGCTATGGCTACACCTTC. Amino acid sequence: CASSYSESYGYTF.